One sample yielded the 29 T cell receptor beta chains listed below, sequenced in a study of blood T cell repertoires in COVID-19. Profiling relied on immunoSEQ multiplex PCR, and the TCRdb table lists in-frame clones only, not all of them. The table lists hundreds of thousands of clones, more than 80% of them singletons, with around 2% in the top ten. The sequencing input was PBMCs or T cells enriched from blood (not recorded which). The origin of the receptors is a woman younger than 35 who had recovered from COVID-19.

The gene calls are TRBV4-1 and TRBJ2-5, with D possibly being TRBD1 (6 bases). The V end lost 5 bases, the J end lost 3 bases, and 16 bases lay between the germline ends. CDR3 length: 15 residues. Germline loops: CDR1 MGHRA, CDR2 YSYEKL. The CDR3 protein is CASSKGPGQKETQYF. In nucleotides, the CDR3 is TGCGCCAGCAGCAAGGGACCGGGACAAAAAGAGACCCAGTACTTC.

In regard to this clone: The sample carries other DNA sequences with the same CDR3. J is TRBJ1-2 and V is TRBV2; D is possibly TRBD1 (5 bases). The CDR3 spans 12 residues. V was trimmed by 4 bases and J by 6 bases, leaving 9 bases between them. Germline V gene lookup returns CDR1 SNHLY and CDR2 FYNNEI. The CDR3 DNA reads as TGTGCCAGCAGTGTTAGCAGGGATGGCTACACCTTC. It encodes CASSVSRDGYTF.

The chain carries TRBV7-9 and TRBJ2-7, with 7 bases that match TRBD1. V was clipped by 0 bases and J by 3 bases; unmatched bases: 11. Germline CDR1 SEHNR, CDR2 FQNEAQ (reference sequence). CDR3 length equals 17 residues. DNA for the CDR3: TGTGCCAGCAGCTTAGCCGCAGGGGGTGTAAGCCGCTACGAGCAGTACTTC. Protein: CASSLAAGGVSRYEQYF.

This chain links TRBV28 with TRBJ2-5; D is uncertain. This CDR3 is built from 13 residues. V was trimmed by 2 bases and J by 1 base, leaving 5 bases between them. Per germline, CDR1 MDHEN and CDR2 SYDVKM. CDR3 in DNA: TGTGCCAGCAGTTTACCAGGCCAAGAGACCCAGTACTTC. This codes for CASSLPGQETQYF.

This clone was found once. The V call is TRBV7-9, the J call TRBJ2-7, with 11 nucleotides matching TRBD1. CDR1 and CDR2 (germline): SEHNR, FQNEAQ (reference sequence). The V segment lost 3 bases and the J segment 5 bases; nucleotides outside the gene matches: 12. The CDR3 covers 17 residues. Here the CDR3 reads CASSFPTDRGLNHEQYF. CDR3 nucleotide sequence: TGTGCCAGCAGCTTCCCCACGGACAGGGGGCTAAACCACGAGCAGTACTTC.

This clone was observed once. The J gene is TRBJ2-2, the V gene TRBV18, with TRBD1 matching over 9 bases. With 0 bases clipped from V and 4 bases from J, the junction kept 6 bases outside the gene matches. Germline V gene sequence: CDR1 KGHSH, CDR2 LQKENI. The CDR3 has 17 amino acids. The CDR3 region is CASSPPPGTGPTGELFF. The CDR3 bases are TGTGCCAGCTCACCACCCCCCGGGACAGGGCCCACCGGGGAGCTGTTTTTT.

J is TRBJ2-1 and V is TRBV15, with 10 bases fitting TRBD2. This CDR3 region has 14 residues. Germline CDR1 is LNHNV and CDR2 is YYDKDF (reference sequence). Trimming at V came to 7 bases and at J to 6 bases, leaving 6 bases not matched to a gene. The CDR3 region is CATTGTSERNEQFF. The CDR3 bases are TGTGCCACCACCGGGACTAGCGAACGCAATGAGCAGTTCTTC.

This chain connects TRBV5-6 to TRBJ2-5; tentative D call: TRBD2 (5 bases). Germline V gives CDR1 SGHDT, CDR2 YYEEEE. The CDR3 has 15 residues. Trimming removed 2 bases from V and 4 bases from J, with 15 bases in between. The CDR3 reads CASSFWGAVGETQYF. In DNA, the CDR3 is TGTGCCAGCAGCTTTTGGGGAGCGGTCGGAGAGACCCAGTACTTC. Full variable domain (outside the CDR3, taken from reference TRBV5-6 and TRBJ2-5): DAGVTQSPTHLIKTRGQQVTLRCSPKSGHDTVSWYQQALGQGPQFIFQYYEEEERQRGNFPDRFSGHQFPNYSSELNVNALLLGDSALYLCASSFWGAVGETQYFGPGTRLLVL.

V is TRBV27 and J is TRBJ1-2, with unresolved D. The CDR3 is 13 amino acids. Germline CDR1 and CDR2: MNHEY and SMNVEV (reference sequence). V shed 2 bases and J shed 5 bases, with 9 bases lying between them. The CDR3 protein is CASSLGPGYGYTF. The CDR3 DNA follows: TGTGCCAGCAGTTTAGGACCGGGATATGGCTACACCTTC.

The genes are TRBV28 and TRBJ1-2; TRBD1 matches 8 bases. After removal of 4 bases from V and 6 bases from J, the junction contained 1 base not matched to a gene. The V gene's germline CDR1 is MDHEN and CDR2 SYDVKM. This CDR3 has 12 residues. CDR3 residues: CASSYRGDGYTF. DNA for the CDR3: TGTGCCAGCAGTTACAGGGGGGATGGCTACACCTTC.

The chain uses TRBV4-1 and TRBJ2-1; perhaps TRBD2 as D (6 bases). Germline CDR1 is MGHRA and CDR2 is YSYEKL. V lost 4 bases to trimming and J lost 2 bases, with 21 bases between them. CDR3 length equals 18 residues. The CDR3 is CASSPSGVARAPYNEQFF. The CDR3 DNA sequence: TGCGCCAGCAGCCCCTCGGGGGTAGCGCGTGCTCCCTACAATGAGCAGTTCTTC.

In DNA, the CDR3 is TGTGCCAGTTTTCGGACAGGACAATATGGCTACACCTTC. This encodes CASFRTGQYGYTF. V gene TRBV5-6 combines with J gene TRBJ1-2, with TRBD1 matching over 7 bases. V lost 8 bases to trimming and J lost 5 bases; unmatched junction nucleotides: 9. This CDR3 has 13 amino acids. Germline loops: CDR1 SGHDT, CDR2 YYEEEE.

This clone was detected only a few times. The chain joins TRBV7-8 to TRBJ2-7, with 8 bases that match TRBD1. Unmatched junction bases numbered 2, after V lost 5 bases and J lost 5 bases. Germline V gene sequence: CDR1 SGHVS, CDR2 FQNEAQ. The CDR3 loop spans 12 amino acids. The CDR3 nucleotides read TGTGCCAGCAGCGTGACAGGGGACGAGCAGTACTTC. This gives the protein CASSVTGDEQYF.

This clone was detected once. V and J are TRBV6-5 and TRBJ1-2; 7 bases match TRBD1. The trim removed 7 bases at V and 5 bases at J, leaving 10 bases unmatched. The CDR3 spans 14 residues. Germline-derived CDR1 and CDR2 are MNHEY and SVGAGI. The CDR3 here is CASTRTGLIYGYTF. CDR3 DNA: TGTGCCAGCACTAGGACAGGCCTAATTTATGGCTACACCTTC.

The chain carries TRBV9 and TRBJ2-3; TRBD2 matches 8 bases. The germline V gene has CDR1 SGDLS and CDR2 YYNGEE. V lost 0 bases to trimming and J lost 2 bases; unmatched junction nucleotides: 5. CDR3 size: 16 residues. CDR3 in DNA: TGTGCCAGCAGCGTAGTGGGCGGGGGGTTCACAGATACGCAGTATTTT. This sequence encodes CASSVVGGGFTDTQYF.

V and J are TRBV6-5 and TRBJ2-3; TRBD2 aligns across 10 bases. V lost 8 bases and J lost 2; bases outside the gene matches: 4. CDR1 is MNHEY, CDR2 SVGAGI, per germline. The CDR3 covers 14 residues. CDR3 DNA: TGTGCCAGCGTCCTAGCGGGGGACACAGATACGCAGTATTTT. Amino acid sequence: CASVLAGDTDTQYF.

The chain couples TRBV2 to TRBJ1-6; D may be TRBD1 (5 bases). The CDR3 runs to 15 residues. Trimming took off 6 bases at V and 10 bases at J, with 19 bases between the two ends. Germline V gene sequence: CDR1 SNHLY, CDR2 FYNNEI. In DNA form, the CDR3 reads TGTGCCAGCAGCTGGGGACTCAATTTGGGATCACCCCTCCACTTT. Its translation is CASSWGLNLGSPLHF.

The chain combines TRBV5-1 with TRBJ1-2; TRBD1 aligns across 7 bases. The V gene end was trimmed by 5 bases and the J gene end by 6 bases; junction bases not matched to a gene: 7. Per the germline V gene, CDR1 is SGHRS and CDR2 is YFSETQ. The CDR3 has 13 residues. The DNA for the CDR3 is TGCGCCAGCAGGGAGACCGGGACAGATGGCTACACCTTC. Its protein product is CASRETGTDGYTF.

The V gene is TRBV10-3, the J gene TRBJ2-2; D possibly corresponds to TRBD1 (6 bases). Germline assignment: CDR1 ENHRY and CDR2 SYGVKD. The CDR3 is 16 residues long. V was pared by 4 bases and J by 1 base, with 13 bases between. As DNA, the CDR3 is TGTGCCATCAGTGTGGAGCAGGGGAGGAACACCGGGGAGCTGTTTTTT. Translated, it gives CAISVEQGRNTGELFF.

The CDR3 coding sequence is TGTGCCAGCAGTTACAGGGGCCCGGCCAAAAACATTCAGTACTTC. It yields the protein CASSYRGPAKNIQYF. The rearrangement joins TRBV6-5 to TRBJ2-4; possibly TRBD1 for D (5 bases). V dropped 2 bases and J dropped 1 base, with 9 bases sitting between them. The CDR3 is 15 residues long. Germline values: CDR1 MNHEY, CDR2 SVGAGI.

V is TRBV28 and J is TRBJ1-5; 8 bases match TRBD1. This CDR3 contains 15 residues. V dropped 1 base and J dropped 7; count of bases not matched to a gene: 6. Germline V gene data show CDR1 as MDHEN and CDR2 as SYDVKM. The CDR3 sequence: CASSLSDRVWQPQHF. The CDR3 nucleotides are TGTGCCAGCAGTTTATCGGACAGGGTATGGCAGCCCCAGCATTTT.

The gene calls are TRBV25-1 and TRBJ2-3, with a tentative D call TRBD2 (7 bases). This CDR3 region has 16 residues. CDR1 and CDR2 (germline): MGHDK, SYGVNS. Trimming left V 1 base short and J 1 base short, with 12 bases between. Here the CDR3 reads CASSELGGGGTDTQYF. In DNA, the CDR3 is TGTGCCAGCAGTGAATTAGGGGGGGGAGGCACAGATACGCAGTATTTT.

This chain connects TRBV6-5 to TRBJ1-2; 7 bases match TRBD1. Losses at the gene ends were 6 bases for V and 7 bases for J; bases not matched to a gene: 11. This CDR3 is built from 14 residues. Germline V CDR1 and CDR2: MNHEY, SVGAGI. The CDR3 region has the DNA TGTGCCAGCAGCCGGGACAGAATCCTATCTGGCTACACCTTC. Its translation: CASSRDRILSGYTF.

CDR3 coding DNA: TGCGCCAGCAGCTTCTCCGGAGCCTACGAGCAGTACTTC. It codes for CASSFSGAYEQYF. This chain connects TRBV5-1 to TRBJ2-7; no definite D call. V was pared by 2 bases and J by 2 bases, with 8 bases between. Germline V gene data show CDR1 as SGHRS and CDR2 as YFSETQ. The CDR3 spans 13 residues.

This rearrangement joins TRBV19 to TRBJ1-1; TRBD1 aligns across 7 bases. The germline V gene encodes CDR1 LNHDA and CDR2 SQIVND (reference sequence). This CDR3 region has 12 residues. V lost 5 bases and J lost 11; bases outside the gene matches: 8. The CDR3 is CASSRTGWVAFF. The CDR3 DNA sequence: TGTGCCAGTAGTCGGACAGGCTGGGTGGCTTTCTTT.

This chain uses TRBV2 with TRBJ2-7; TRBD2 matches at 10 bases. Trimming cost V 9 bases and J 5 bases; bases outside gene matches: 4. The CDR3 covers 12 residues. The V gene's germline CDR1 is SNHLY and CDR2 FYNNEI. The CDR3 nucleotides are TGTGCCAGAAAGCGGGGGGGCCACGAGCAGTACTTC. Translation gives CARKRGGHEQYF.

The V and J genes are TRBV19 and TRBJ2-1; 14 bases are shared with TRBD2. Trimming at V came to 7 bases and at J to 4 bases, leaving 6 bases not matched to a gene. The CDR3 is 16 amino acids. Germline loops: CDR1 LNHDA, CDR2 SQIVND (reference sequence). The CDR3 sequence: CASKRTSGGNYNEQFF. The CDR3 coding sequence is TGTGCCAGTAAGAGGACTAGCGGGGGGAATTACAATGAGCAGTTCTTC.

The chain links TRBV6-5 to TRBJ2-7; no clear D. Germline V gene sequence: CDR1 MNHEY, CDR2 SVGAGI. CDR3 length: 16 amino acids. Trimming took off 0 bases at V and 3 bases at J, with 15 bases between the two ends. CDR3 region: CASSYSGGDDGYEQYF. The CDR3 bases are TGTGCCAGCAGTTACTCAGGCGGTGACGACGGCTACGAGCAGTACTTC.

V gene TRBV7-6 combines with J gene TRBJ1-1; D is perhaps TRBD1 (6 bases). Germline assignment: CDR1 SGHVS and CDR2 FNYEAQ. The CDR3 consists of 16 residues. Trimming removed 2 bases at V and 4 bases at J, with 17 bases between. CDR3 nucleotides: TGTGCCAGCAGCTTACTCAGTTCAGGGGCTCGCACTGAAGCTTTCTTT. Translating gives CASSLLSSGARTEAFF. Supplemented by reference TRBV7-6 and TRBJ1-1, the full variable domain reads GAGVSQSPRYKVTKRGQDVALRCDPISGHVSLYWYRQALGQGPEFLTYFNYEAQQDKSGLPNDRFSAERPEGSISTLTIQRTEQRDSAMYRCASSLLSSGARTEAFFGQGTRLTVV.